The 9 T cell receptor beta chains presented below share a single source sample, sequenced in a study of cytomegalovirus exposure and HLA in healthy donors. The study ran its PCR with 60 Vbeta and 13 Jbeta primers. Sequencing used immunoSEQ multiplex PCR; TCRdb keeps in-frame clones, though not all of them. The sample shows 150,000 to 200,000 clones, 80% to 85% of them seen only once. Sample: PBMCs. These receptors were collected from a man younger than 35 in good health and CMV-seronegative.

The V and J genes are TRBV18 and TRBJ1-5; D remains unclear. This CDR3 spans 12 amino acids. Germline V gene lookup returns CDR1 KGHSH and CDR2 LQKENI. V gave up 7 bases and J gave up 11 bases, with 15 bases separating them. CDR3 sequence (DNA): TGTGCCAGCTTCCAACCGGGAACCGCCCAGCATTTT. Translating it yields CASFQPGTAQHF.

This clone came up a few times. The V and J genes are TRBV6-1 and TRBJ1-2; D is possibly TRBD1 (6 bases). This CDR3 is built from 13 residues. Per the germline V gene, CDR1 is MNHNS and CDR2 is SASEGT. Trimming took off 3 bases at V and 4 bases at J, with 9 bases between the two ends. The CDR3 bases are TGTGCCAGCAGTGAGACAGGTCCCTATGGCTACACCTTC. Translation gives CASSETGPYGYTF.

The chain joins TRBV7-6 to TRBJ1-6; TRBD1 agrees at 10 bases. After removal of 4 bases from V and 9 bases from J, the junction contained 9 bases not matched to a gene. Germline V CDR1 and CDR2: SGHVS, FNYEAQ. The CDR3 length is 16 residues. The CDR3 sequence: CASSSRTGGAGSPLHF. The CDR3 DNA reads as TGTGCCAGCAGCTCCCGGACAGGGGGAGCAGGTTCACCCCTCCACTTT.

V and J are TRBV7-9 and TRBJ2-1; perhaps TRBD2 as D (6 bases). The CDR3 is 15 residues long. The germline V gene encodes CDR1 SEHNR and CDR2 FQNEAQ (reference sequence). V gave up 6 bases and J gave up 2 bases, with 14 bases separating them. The CDR3: CASRTPGGPYNEQFF. CDR3 nucleotides: TGTGCCAGCAGGACCCCCGGGGGTCCCTACAATGAGCAGTTCTTC.

This clone was observed a handful of times. The chain links TRBV28 to TRBJ1-5; D is possibly TRBD1 (6 bases). Germline values: CDR1 MDHEN, CDR2 SYDVKM. Trimming took 5 bases from V and 6 from J, leaving 14 bases between them. The CDR3 consists of 14 residues. The CDR3 sequence is CASSVQGGLQPQHF. The CDR3 bases are TGTGCCAGCAGTGTACAGGGTGGGCTTCAGCCCCAGCATTTT.

The rearrangement uses TRBV7-2 and TRBJ1-3; TRBD1 agrees at 8 bases. Germline trimming cut 3 bases from V and 0 bases from J; bases unmatched to any gene: 1. The CDR3 is 15 amino acids. In germline, CDR1 is SGHTA, CDR2 FQGNSA. This chain's CDR3 is CASSFDRGSGNTIYF. CDR3 bases: TGTGCCAGCAGCTTCGACAGGGGCTCTGGAAACACCATATATTTT.

This clone has only one observation. The chain employs TRBV7-3 and TRBJ2-3; 9 nucleotides line up with TRBD2. Germline lookup yields CDR1 SGHTA and CDR2 FQGTGA. V trimming: 5 bases; J trimming: 6 bases; junction bases outside the gene matches: 6. This CDR3 comprises 14 residues. The CDR3 here is CASSAGGPWDTQYF. The CDR3 DNA sequence: TGTGCCAGCAGCGCGGGAGGGCCGTGGGATACGCAGTATTTT.

This chain uses TRBV5-4 with TRBJ1-2, with 8 bases aligning to TRBD1. This CDR3 region has 14 residues. CDR1 is SGHNT and CDR2 is YYREEE in the germline V gene (reference sequence). The V and J ends lost 4 bases and 10 bases, in that order; junction bases with no gene match: 12. In DNA, the CDR3 is TGTGCCAGCAGCGGGGACAGGACGGGTCAATACTACACCTTC. Protein sequence: CASSGDRTGQYYTF.

The V and J genes are TRBV6-6 and TRBJ1-6; 10 nucleotides agree with TRBD1. The CDR3 is made up of 15 amino acids. Germline V gives CDR1 MNHNY, CDR2 SVGAGI (reference sequence). Losses at the gene ends were 7 bases for V and 9 bases for J; bases not matched to a gene: 9. CDR3 in amino acids: CASTKRRDRGSPLHF. The CDR3 DNA follows: TGTGCCAGCACTAAACGACGGGACAGGGGTTCACCCCTCCACTTT.